The clone carrying this T cell receptor beta chain was observed many times. Its specificity is unknown. The data derive from a study of neurological immune-mediated disorders. Study observations and caveats: Multiple sclerosis was found to have the least TCR clonal expansion, below healthy controls, and HTLV-1-associated myelopathy the most.

The V and J ends lost 6 bases and 0 bases respectively, with 18 bases between them. CDR3 length: 17 residues. Germline CDR1 and CDR2: LNHDA and SQIVND (reference sequence). TCRdb reprocessed the 5' RACE reads via MiXCR and lists one record per CDR3 protein. Of about 21,000 distinct CDR3 sequences detected, about 15% appear once; the ten largest clones hold roughly 15%. The V gene is TRBV19, the J gene TRBJ2-4, with D unresolved. This TCR was sampled from a female donor with HTLV-1-associated myelopathy (HAM/TSP). The material sequenced was PBMCs. In nucleotides, the CDR3 is TGTGCCAGTAGCCCTAGATATCGGGTACTAGCCAAAAACATTCAGTACTTC. Amino acid sequence: CASSPRYRVLAKNIQYF. Using reference TRBV19 and TRBJ2-4 for the parts outside the CDR3, the full variable domain is DGGITQSPKYLFRKEGQNVTLSCEQNLNHDAMYWYRQDPGQGLRLIYYSQIVNDFQKGDIAEGYSVSREKKESFPLTVTSAQKNPTAFYLCASSPRYRVLAKNIQYFGAGTRLSVL.